This TCR beta chain appears in the sequencing data of a study of T cell responses to AZD1222 COVID-19 vaccine. Study-wide points: Regions 160-218 and 743-854 held dominance among vaccine-associated CD4 TCRs, which spanned spike. Sampled repertoires all dated from after the peak T cell response. It should be noted that donors were predominantly white British and more often female, and clonal diversity was possibly underestimated. Just five to seven people given AZD1222 tested seropositive at baseline.

Trimming cost V 0 bases and J 8 bases, with 16 bases left between them. Per germline, CDR1 SGHTA and CDR2 FQGTGA. The CDR3 is 16 residues long. Sequencing used immunoSEQ multiplex PCR; TCRdb keeps in-frame clones, though not all of them. The profile shows 130,000 to 150,000 clones, 75% to 95% of them singletons. On this clone: Its antigen is unknown.

The chain recombines TRBV7-3 with TRBJ1-4, with a tentative D call TRBD1 (6 bases). The source material was peripheral blood, sampled on day 0 of MenACWY control vaccination. The sequence came from an adult in good health. The CDR3 sequence is CASSLTFGGSAEKLFF. CDR3 sequence (DNA): TGTGCCAGCAGCTTAACGTTCGGGGGCTCCGCAGAAAAACTGTTTTTT.